Presented here are 8 T cell receptor beta chains from one specimen sequenced in a study of control samples from healthy donors and cancer patients (TCRdb year 2020). Libraries were built with the immunoSEQ multiplex PCR assay. What TCRdb holds here is the immuneACCESS table cut down to in-frame rearrangements. Part of the clones is not present; checked against another copy, under half of the missing clones reflect an unresolved V gene, and the others are unexplained. This sample has 95,000 to 130,000 clones in its table, and 93% of those were observed once. In total, the top ten clones hold roughly 2.5% of the sample. The specimen was blood. These receptors were collected from a man aged 25 to 40 in good health.

This chain uses TRBV12-3 or TRBV12-4 with TRBJ1-2; 8 bases are shared with TRBD1. The V and J ends lost 5 bases and 4 bases, in that order; junction bases with no gene match: 3. The CDR3 length is 13 residues. The CDR3, as DNA: TGTGCCAGCAGTGTTGGACAGGGCTATGGCTACACCTTC. Protein: CASSVGQGYGYTF.

The chain joins TRBV12-5 to TRBJ1-6, with D possibly TRBD1 on 6 matching bases. From germline, CDR1 is LGHNT and CDR2 FRNRAP. The length of the CDR3 is 13 residues. The V end was cut by 6 bases, the J end by 7 bases, with 10 bases between. CDR3 sequence reads: CASGSTGNSPLHF. The CDR3 DNA follows: TGTGCTAGTGGGTCCACAGGGAATTCACCCCTCCACTTT.

This chain uses TRBV27 with TRBJ2-7; D call uncertain. The CDR3 is 13 residues long. Trimming left V 4 bases short and J 0 bases short, with 7 bases between. CDR1 is MNHEY and CDR2 is SMNVEV in the germline V gene (reference sequence). DNA for the CDR3: TGTGCCAGCAGTTCCGGTGGCTCCTACGAGCAGTACGTC. Its translation: CASSSGGSYEQYV.

The chain is built from TRBV6-2 or TRBV6-3 and TRBJ2-1; tentatively, D is TRBD2 (5 bases). The germline CDR1 and CDR2 sequences are MNHEY and SVGEGT. This CDR3 is 13 amino acids long. Trimming pared 6 bases from V and 9 bases from J, leaving 15 bases between. CDR3 coding DNA: TGTGCCAGCAGCCCCGCCGTTGGAGGTGAGCAGTTCTTC. Its protein is CASSPAVGGEQFF.

This chain's CDR3 is CASSSTGVVNNSPLHF. Written as DNA, the CDR3 is TGCGCCAGCAGCTCGACAGGGGTAGTCAATAATTCACCCCTCCACTTT. The J gene is TRBJ1-6, the V gene TRBV5-1; 8 nucleotides match TRBD1. With 3 bases clipped from V and 5 bases from J, the junction kept 7 bases outside the gene matches. Germline loops: CDR1 SGHRS, CDR2 YFSETQ. The CDR3 runs to 16 residues.

The V and J genes are TRBV2 and TRBJ2-1; 8 bases are shared with TRBD2. J was trimmed by 5 bases and V by 8 bases; bases with no gene match: 5. Looked up from germline, CDR1 is SNHLY and CDR2 is FYNNEI. The CDR3 has 13 residues. The CDR3 loop is CASPGGLDNEQFF. The DNA of the CDR3 is TGTGCCAGCCCGGGGGGGCTGGACAATGAGCAGTTCTTC.

The chain couples TRBV11-1 to TRBJ2-7, with D unresolved. V lost 4 bases, J lost 0 bases, and 13 bases lay in between. The CDR3 contains 15 residues. Germline CDR1 reads SGHAT; CDR2 reads FQDESV (reference sequence). CDR3 nucleotide sequence: TGTGCCAGCAGCTCACCCCTTCGAGGCTCCTACGAGCAGTACTTC. Translated: CASSSPLRGSYEQYF.

This clone has more than one count but fewer than ten. The chain links TRBV7-2 to TRBJ2-1, with TRBD2 as a possible D gene (7 bases). CDR1 is SGHTA, CDR2 FQGNSA, per germline. V dropped 1 base and J dropped 8 bases, with 15 bases sitting between them. This CDR3 region has 15 residues. CDR3 nucleotides: TGTGCCAGCAGCTTAGGAGGGGGGGGCGGTGATGAGCAGTTCTTC. As protein: CASSLGGGGGDEQFF.